These T cell receptor beta chains were read from a single sample in a study of cytomegalovirus exposure and HLA in healthy donors. Profiled with immunoSEQ multiplex PCR; TCRdb holds only in-frame clones, not every one. Of roughly 130,000 clones in the sample, about 86% are singletons; the top ten hold under 3%. The material sequenced was PBMCs. The receptors stem from a man younger than 35 in good health and CMV-seronegative. Each CDR3 is given with its conserved first and last residue. D genes are given only for firm matches. Where a row states a size, it is once, few, many or the class of an expanded clone; other rows omit it.

TRBV15	-	-	TRBJ2-7	CATKRSSYEQYF	TGTGCCACCAAGAGGAGCTCCTACGAGCAGTACTTC
TRBV5-1	-	-	TRBJ1-2	CASTPLTGQSYGYTF	TGCGCCAGCACCCCATTGACAGGACAGTCCTATGGCTACACCTTC
TRBV10-3	-	TRBD2	TRBJ2-1	CAISSSSGGSSYNEQFF	TGTGCCATCAGCTCTTCTAGCGGGGGCAGCTCCTACAATGAGCAGTTCTTC
TRBV5-1	once	TRBD1	TRBJ1-2	CASSLVGTGGGRPGYTF	TGCGCCAGCAGCTTGGTGGGGACAGGGGGCGGTAGGCCTGGCTACACCTTC
TRBV2	once	TRBD1	TRBJ2-1	CASRDSGTGLLPNEQFF	TGTGCCAGCAGGGACTCCGGGACAGGGCTTCTCCCCAATGAGCAGTTCTTC
TRBV29-1	-	-	TRBJ1-1	CSVVRSGGWTEAFF	TGCAGCGTTGTTAGATCGGGGGGCTGGACTGAAGCTTTCTTT
TRBV27	-	-	TRBJ2-1	CASGLWGGRYNEQFF	TGTGCCAGCGGACTTTGGGGGGGCCGCTACAATGAGCAGTTCTTC
TRBV5-1	-	-	TRBJ1-5	CASRAGVNSNQPQHF	TGCGCCAGCAGAGCGGGTGTGAATAGCAATCAGCCCCAGCATTTT
TRBV7-2	-	-	TRBJ2-2	CASSLAPPGGKGELFF	TGTGCCAGCAGCTTAGCCCCCCCTGGGGGCAAAGGGGAGCTGTTTTTT
TRBV2	-	-	TRBJ2-4	CASSEGRDIQYF	TGTGCCAGCAGTGAGGGCCGTGACATTCAGTACTTC
TRBV5-1	once	TRBD2	TRBJ2-7	CASSLAEAGGSYEQYF	TGCGCCAGCAGCTTGGCCGAGGCGGGGGGGAGTTACGAGCAGTACTTC
TRBV6-6	-	-	TRBJ2-7	CASSPIGGVSEQYF	TGTGCCAGCAGTCCGATTGGCGGGGTAAGCGAGCAGTACTTC
TRBV12-5	-	-	TRBJ1-4	CASGPAGRPEKLFF	TGTGCTAGTGGTCCGGCGGGACGGCCTGAAAAACTGTTTTTT
TRBV6-5	-	TRBD2	TRBJ2-1	CASIHRREYYNEQFF	TGTGCCAGCATCCACAGGCGGGAGTACTACAATGAGCAGTTCTTC
TRBV9	-	-	TRBJ1-5	CASSVSNGQPQHF	TGTGCCAGCAGCGTAAGTAACGGTCAGCCCCAGCATTTT
TRBV2	-	-	TRBJ2-5	CASSEELFQETQYF	TGTGCCAGCAGTGAAGAGCTTTTCCAAGAGACCCAGTACTTC
TRBV7-9	-	TRBD2	TRBJ2-7	CASSRGLAGAGSYEQYF	TGTGCCAGCAGTCGAGGACTAGCGGGAGCCGGTTCCTACGAGCAGTACTTC
TRBV9	once	TRBD1	TRBJ1-3	CASSGTGDFSGNTIYF	TGTGCCAGCAGCGGAACAGGGGACTTCTCTGGAAACACCATATATTTT
TRBV7-9	few	-	TRBJ1-6	CASSQNNSPLHF	TGTGCCAGCAGCCAAAATAATTCACCCCTCCACTTT
TRBV12-5	-	TRBD1	TRBJ2-7	CASGLPNRGHHEQYF	TGTGCTAGTGGTTTACCCAACAGGGGGCACCACGAGCAGTACTTC
TRBV5-8	-	TRBD2	TRBJ2-4	CASSLLAGGKNIQYF	TGTGCCAGCAGCTTACTAGCGGGAGGGAAAAACATTCAGTACTTC
TRBV9	-	-	TRBJ2-5	CASSDDVVSWETQYF	TGTGCCAGCAGCGACGATGTAGTTTCCTGGGAGACCCAGTACTTC
TRBV5-1	-	-	TRBJ2-5	CASSGLEGETQYF	TGCGCCAGCAGCGGGTTGGAGGGAGAGACCCAGTACTTC
TRBV4-1	-	TRBD1	TRBJ1-4	CASSSSRTGGEKLFF	TGCGCCAGCAGCTCTAGTCGGACAGGGGGTGAAAAACTGTTTTTT
TRBV29-1	few	-	TRBJ2-5	CSVEDARGPQETQYF	TGCAGCGTTGAAGACGCCAGAGGGCCCCAAGAGACCCAGTACTTC
TRBV5-1	once	TRBD2	TRBJ2-3	CASSLTSGTDTQYF	TGCGCCAGCAGCTTGACTAGCGGCACAGATACGCAGTATTTT
TRBV5-1	-	-	TRBJ2-7	CASNKEGGTAYEQYF	TGCGCCAGCAATAAGGAGGGGGGGACGGCCTACGAGCAGTACTTC
TRBV6-5	-	TRBD1	TRBJ1-2	CASSWAGGLMNYGYTF	TGTGCCAGCAGTTGGGCAGGGGGACTTATGAACTATGGCTACACCTTC
TRBV5-6	-	TRBD1	TRBJ2-7	CASSLAGLGQNEQYF	TGTGCCAGCAGCTTGGCCGGATTGGGACAGAACGAGCAGTACTTC
TRBV7-2	-	TRBD2	TRBJ2-7	CASSLYRTSGGVYYEQYF	TGTGCCAGCAGCTTATACCGGACTAGCGGGGGGGTTTACTACGAGCAGTACTTC
TRBV5-1	-	TRBD1	TRBJ2-7	CASSLAQQGLYEQYF	TGCGCCAGCAGCTTGGCCCAACAGGGGCTCTACGAGCAGTACTTC
TRBV27	once	-	TRBJ2-1	CASSLGAGLSYNEQFF	TGTGCCAGCAGTTTAGGGGCGGGGCTGTCCTACAATGAGCAGTTCTTC
TRBV18	-	TRBD1	TRBJ1-5	CASSSDRAGDDQPQHF	TGTGCCAGCTCATCAGACAGGGCGGGTGACGATCAGCCCCAGCATTTT
TRBV9	-	TRBD1	TRBJ1-2	CASSVWGQGNYGYTF	TGTGCCAGCAGCGTATGGGGACAGGGGAACTATGGCTACACCTTC
TRBV11-2	-	TRBD2	TRBJ2-7	CASSLPAGGGYEQYF	TGTGCCAGCAGCTTACCTGCGGGAGGCGGGTACGAGCAGTACTTC
TRBV27	few	TRBD1	TRBJ2-7	CASGNRGRQYF	TGTGCCAGCGGGAACAGGGGACGGCAGTACTTC
TRBV28	-	TRBD1	TRBJ1-1	CASSLTGLVSTEAFF	TGTGCCAGCAGCCTGACAGGGCTTGTGAGCACTGAAGCTTTCTTT
TRBV7-9	-	-	TRBJ1-6	CAARGDNSPLHF	TGTGCCGCTAGAGGAGATAATTCACCCCTCCACTTT
TRBV5-4	-	-	TRBJ2-6	CASSLNGGAGANVLTF	TGTGCCAGCAGCTTGAATGGGGGCGCTGGGGCCAACGTCCTGACTTTC
TRBV10-3	-	-	TRBJ1-5	CAIGPTGLTQPQHF	TGTGCCATTGGCCCCACAGGGTTGACTCAGCCCCAGCATTTT
TRBV7-8	-	TRBD1	TRBJ2-2	CASSSDRLNTGELFF	TGTGCCAGCAGCTCGGACAGGTTGAACACCGGGGAGCTGTTTTTT
TRBV7-9	-	TRBD1	TRBJ2-3	CASSFNQGATDTQYF	TGTGCCAGCAGCTTTAATCAGGGGGCAACAGATACGCAGTATTTT